The 24 T cell receptor beta chains below all came from one sample that was sequenced in a study of OX40 agonist ivuxolimab in advanced cancers. TCRdb keeps only in-frame clones here, not all; method: immunoSEQ multiplex PCR. The sample includes around 67,000 clones, around nine tenths of them seen just once. Here the sequenced sample was CD4+ or CD8+ T cells sorted from blood, taken in a trial of the OX40 agonist ivuxolimab. The source of these receptors is an adult with an advanced solid tumor such as melanoma, head and neck, liver or kidney cancer.

The chain joins TRBV14 to TRBJ1-2; possible D gene TRBD1, 6 bases. The CDR3 is 14 residues long. Germline V lookup: CDR1 SGHDN, CDR2 FVKESK. The V gene lost 0 bases and the J gene lost 5 bases, with 10 bases spanning the gap. The CDR3 reads CASSQETGPYGYTF. CDR3 coding DNA: TGTGCCAGCAGCCAAGAAACAGGGCCTTATGGCTACACCTTC.

The chain joins TRBV27 to TRBJ2-1, with TRBD2 matching over 11 bases. CDR1 MNHEY and CDR2 SMNVEV come from the germline V gene (reference sequence). Germline trimming cut 5 bases from V and 10 bases from J; bases unmatched to any gene: 10. The CDR3 totals 15 residues. DNA for the CDR3: TGTGCCAGCAGTCCTCTTAGCGGGGGGGCACGGGAGCAGTTCTTC. This translates into CASSPLSGGAREQFF.

This clone turned up a few times. V gene TRBV19 combines with J gene TRBJ1-5; TRBD1 agrees at 7 bases. J was trimmed by 1 base and V by 6 bases; bases with no gene match: 3. This CDR3 spans 14 amino acids. Germline V gene data show CDR1 as LNHDA and CDR2 as SQIVND (reference sequence). The CDR3: CASRKGQSNQPQHF. The CDR3 region has the DNA TGTGCCAGTAGGAAGGGACAGAGCAATCAGCCCCAGCATTTT.

This clone turned up a few times. V gene TRBV19 combines with J gene TRBJ2-5; 7 positions agree with TRBD1. V shed 3 bases and J 5 bases; nucleotides not matched to a gene: 6. Germline CDR1 LNHDA, CDR2 SQIVND (reference sequence). The CDR3 consists of 14 residues. The CDR3 reads CASSMGDSRETQYF. CDR3 DNA sequence: TGTGCCAGTAGTATGGGGGACAGTCGGGAGACCCAGTACTTC.

The V gene is TRBV6-5, the J gene TRBJ1-1, with 7 bases identical to TRBD1. The CDR3 runs 14 residues. Germline V gives CDR1 MNHEY, CDR2 SVGAGI. Unmatched junction bases numbered 0, after V lost 2 bases and J lost 0 bases. In DNA, the CDR3 is TGTGCCAGCAGTTACGGGACAGTGAACACTGAAGCTTTCTTT. Translating it yields CASSYGTVNTEAFF.

J is TRBJ2-1 and V is TRBV4-3; no clear D gene. V lost 0 bases, J lost 5 bases, and 8 bases lay in between. Per germline, CDR1 LGHNA and CDR2 YSLEER. The CDR3 runs 14 residues. Here the CDR3 DNA reads TGCGCCAGCAGCCAAGATTGGTCTAACAATGAGCAGTTCTTC. It encodes CASSQDWSNNEQFF.

This sequence joins TRBV6-1 and TRBJ2-5, with 7 positions matching TRBD2. The closer fit of TRBJ2-7 to the DNA end suggests the J call may be wrong. The CDR3 covers 16 residues. CDR1 is MNHNS, CDR2 SASEGT, per germline. This CDR3 is CASSALPRGGSYEQYF. The CDR3 DNA sequence: TGTGCCAGCAGTGCCCTTCCTCGCGGGGGATCCTACGAGCAGTACTTC.

The chain is built from TRBV6-5 and TRBJ1-1, with D perhaps TRBD1 (5 bases). V lost 2 bases and J 7 bases, leaving 11 bases between the germline ends. Germline CDR1 is MNHEY and CDR2 is SVGAGI. The length of the CDR3 is 13 residues. CDR3 sequence reads: CASSYVGRDEAFF. The CDR3 DNA sequence: TGTGCCAGCAGTTACGTGGGGCGTGATGAAGCTTTCTTT.

This chain links TRBV25-1 with TRBJ2-7; no reliable D call. Per germline, CDR1 MGHDK and CDR2 SYGVNS. Trimming removed 7 bases at V and 0 bases at J, with 10 bases between. This CDR3 has 13 residues. The DNA for the CDR3 is TGTGCCAGCACGCACACGAACTCCTACGAGCAGTACTTC. This sequence encodes CASTHTNSYEQYF.

The rearrangement links TRBV28 to TRBJ2-1; 8 positions agree with TRBD2. The V gene end was trimmed by 6 bases and the J gene end by 6 bases; junction bases not matched to a gene: 10. CDR3 size: 15 residues. The germline V gene encodes CDR1 MDHEN and CDR2 SYDVKM. CDR3 bases: TGTGCCAGCAGGACGGGAGGGCCGGCAGGCAATGAGCAGTTCTTC. The encoded protein is CASRTGGPAGNEQFF.

The chain uses TRBV25-1 and TRBJ2-1; maybe TRBD1 (6 bases). Germline CDR1 reads MGHDK; CDR2 reads SYGVNS. V was cut by 2 bases and J by 14 bases, with 16 bases left in between. CDR3 length: 13 residues. The CDR3 DNA follows: TGTGCCAGCAGTGAACCCCCCTACAGGGTGAAGTTCTTC. Protein: CASSEPPYRVKFF.

The gene calls are TRBV2 and TRBJ2-3; 7 nucleotides agree with TRBD2. V trimming: 4 bases; J trimming: 3 bases; junction bases outside the gene matches: 1. Germline values: CDR1 SNHLY, CDR2 FYNNEI. The CDR3 runs 13 residues. CDR3 protein: CASSGRETDTQYF. The CDR3 region has the DNA TGTGCCAGCAGTGGGCGGGAGACAGATACGCAGTATTTT.

J is TRBJ1-4 and V is TRBV7-9; D not certain. The germline V gene encodes CDR1 SEHNR and CDR2 FQNEAQ (reference sequence). V was shortened by 5 bases and J by 7 bases, with 11 bases between the two germline ends. The CDR3 length is 13 residues. This CDR3 is CASSGRAFEKLFF. The CDR3 DNA sequence: TGTGCCAGCAGCGGTCGGGCGTTTGAAAAACTGTTTTTT.

CDR3 sequence (DNA): TGTGCCAGCAGGCAAGGTGACTTGGGTGGAGATACGCAGTATTTT. It specifies CASRQGDLGGDTQYF. The chain couples TRBV2 to TRBJ2-3; D remains unclear. The CDR3 loop spans 15 amino acids. V gave up 6 bases and J gave up 5 bases, with 18 bases separating them. The germline V gene encodes CDR1 SNHLY and CDR2 FYNNEI.

The chain couples TRBV5-1 to TRBJ1-1, with a possible D match to TRBD1 (6 bases). CDR3 length equals 14 residues. V was shortened by 5 bases and J by 5 bases, with 16 bases between the two germline ends. Germline assignment: CDR1 SGHRS and CDR2 YFSETQ. CDR3 bases: TGCGCCAGCAGACTCCAGGGGAGGGGTACTGAAGCTTTCTTT. As protein: CASRLQGRGTEAFF.

The chain links TRBV7-7 to TRBJ2-3; 8 nucleotides align to TRBD2. The V gene's germline CDR1 is SSHAT and CDR2 FNYEAQ (reference sequence). The CDR3 runs to 16 residues. J was trimmed by 1 base and V by 1 base; bases with no gene match: 4. The CDR3 reads CASSLGGTRGTDTQYF. CDR3 nucleotide sequence: TGTGCCAGCAGCTTAGGAGGGACTAGGGGCACAGATACGCAGTATTTT.

In this sample, this clone turned up a few times. The chain couples TRBV6-6 to TRBJ1-1; TRBD1 might be the D (6 bases). Germline CDR1 MNHNY, CDR2 SVGAGI (reference sequence). Deletions cut 0 bases from V and 1 base from J, with 12 bases between. The CDR3 sequence is 16 residues long. CDR3 region: CASSYSRGPKNTEAFF. The CDR3 nucleotides read TGTGCCAGCAGTTACTCCAGGGGACCGAAGAACACTGAAGCTTTCTTT.

The V and J genes are TRBV5-6 and TRBJ2-5; 8 bases are a match to TRBD1. J lost 5 bases, V lost 3 bases, and 12 bases had no gene match. The CDR3 length is 16 residues. Germline CDR1 reads SGHDT; CDR2 reads YYEEEE. Here the CDR3 reads CASSSLTGVVGETQYF. The DNA of the CDR3 is TGTGCCAGCAGCTCCTTGACAGGGGTCGTGGGGGAGACCCAGTACTTC.

The CDR3 DNA is TGTGCCAGCAGCTCCCAGGGGGGTCGAACCGATGGCTACACCTTC. It yields the protein CASSSQGGRTDGYTF. This chain uses TRBV7-8 with TRBJ1-2; 7 bases agree with TRBD1. The CDR3 has 15 residues. J was trimmed by 6 bases and V by 4 bases; bases with no gene match: 11. CDR1 is SGHVS and CDR2 is FQNEAQ in the germline V gene.

This chain joins TRBV6-5 and TRBJ2-1, with D perhaps TRBD1 or TRBD2 (5 bases each). The V gene lost 5 bases and the J gene lost 3 bases, with 5 bases spanning the gap. The CDR3 sequence is 12 residues long. Germline CDR1 is MNHEY and CDR2 is SVGAGI. This CDR3 is CASSGGYNEQFF. CDR3 bases: TGTGCCAGCAGTGGGGGCTACAATGAGCAGTTCTTC.

The rearrangement uses TRBV7-9 and TRBJ1-1, with 12 positions matching TRBD1. J lost 7 bases, V lost 3 bases, and 6 bases had no gene match. The V gene's germline CDR1 is SEHNR and CDR2 FQNEAQ (reference sequence). The CDR3 has 15 amino acids. CDR3 sequence reads: CASSFRDRGQGEAFF. CDR3 nucleotides: TGTGCCAGCAGCTTTCGGGACAGGGGGCAAGGTGAAGCTTTCTTT.

The V and J genes are TRBV2 and TRBJ2-7, with 8 nucleotides matching TRBD1. The germline gives CDR1 SNHLY, CDR2 FYNNEI. The CDR3 covers 14 residues. The V segment lost 5 bases and the J segment 0 bases; nucleotides outside the gene matches: 3. The CDR3 spells CASSPGQGSYEQYF. For the CDR3, the DNA is TGTGCCAGCAGTCCAGGACAGGGCTCCTACGAGCAGTACTTC.

The CDR3 nucleotides read TGTGCCAGCAGCGGGGCGAGACCGAACACCGGGGAGCTGTTTTTT. Protein product: CASSGARPNTGELFF. The chain carries TRBV28 and TRBJ2-2; possibly TRBD1 or TRBD2 for D (5 bases each). The ends were cut back, 6 bases at V and 0 bases at J, with 11 bases in the middle. The CDR3 covers 15 residues. Germline CDR1 reads MDHEN; CDR2 reads SYDVKM.

This rearrangement joins TRBV9 to TRBJ2-3, with no clear D. Germline loops: CDR1 SGDLS, CDR2 YYNGEE. Trimming cost V 0 bases and J 4 bases, with 9 bases left between them. The length of the CDR3 is 14 residues. CDR3 bases: TGTGCCAGCAGCGTAGGTTCTACGTCAGATACGCAGTATTTT. It encodes CASSVGSTSDTQYF.